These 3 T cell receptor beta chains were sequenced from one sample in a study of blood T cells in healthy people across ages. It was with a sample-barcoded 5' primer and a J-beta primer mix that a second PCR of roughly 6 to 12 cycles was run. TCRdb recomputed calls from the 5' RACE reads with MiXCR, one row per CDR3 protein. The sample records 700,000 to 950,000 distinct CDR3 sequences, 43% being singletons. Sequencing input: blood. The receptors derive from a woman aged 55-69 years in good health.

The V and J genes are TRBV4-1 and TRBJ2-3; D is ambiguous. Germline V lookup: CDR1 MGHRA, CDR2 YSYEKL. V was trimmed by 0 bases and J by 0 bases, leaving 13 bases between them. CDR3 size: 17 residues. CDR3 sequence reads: CASSQDTRVTSTDTQYF. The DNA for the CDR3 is TGCGCCAGCAGCCAAGATACTCGTGTAACTAGCACAGATACGCAGTATTTT.

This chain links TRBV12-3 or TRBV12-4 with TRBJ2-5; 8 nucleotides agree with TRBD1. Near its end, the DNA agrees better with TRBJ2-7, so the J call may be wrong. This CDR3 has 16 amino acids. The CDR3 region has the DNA TGTGCCAGCAGTACAACCACCGGGACAGGCCTCTACGAGCAGTACTTC. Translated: CASSTTTGTGLYEQYF.

The CDR3 is CSASLWTSGDYEQYF. The CDR3, as DNA: TGCAGTGCTAGCCTATGGACTAGCGGGGACTACGAGCAGTACTTC. The chain couples TRBV20-1 to TRBJ2-5, with 12 bases identical to TRBD2. The J call may not be correct, given that the DNA end is closer to TRBJ2-7. CDR1 and CDR2 from the germline V gene are DFQATT and SNEGSKA (reference sequence). The CDR3 is 15 residues long.